Presented here are 29 T cell receptor beta chains from one specimen sequenced in a study of control samples from healthy donors and cancer patients. Libraries were prepared by immunoSEQ multiplex PCR; TCRdb keeps only in-frame clonotypes and omits some of them. Of about 270,000 clones in the sample, about 80% were seen once. The sequenced sample was PBMCs. The receptors were sampled from a woman aged 60 to 75 with lung cancer.

The rearrangement uses TRBV14 and TRBJ2-7; D is unresolved. V lost 0 bases to trimming and J lost 4 bases, with 7 bases between them. Germline CDR1 reads SGHDN; CDR2 reads FVKESK. The CDR3 is 13 residues long. CDR3 in DNA: TGTGCCAGCAGCCAAGATCTGGGGTACGAGCAGTACTTC. Translating it yields CASSQDLGYEQYF.

The V gene is TRBV3-1 (or the pseudogene TRBV3-2), the J gene TRBJ1-1; no clear D. V gave up 1 base and J gave up 5 bases, with 8 bases separating them. The length of the CDR3 is 13 residues. In germline, CDR1 is LGHDT, CDR2 YNNKEL (reference sequence). As DNA, the CDR3 is TGTGCCAGCAGCCAAGTGAAGGGTACTGAAGCTTTCTTT. This encodes CASSQVKGTEAFF.

The chain couples TRBV4-1 to TRBJ1-3; D remains unclear. This CDR3 contains 17 residues. Germline values: CDR1 MGHRA, CDR2 YSYEKL. V lost 2 bases, J lost 0 bases, and 14 bases lay in between. This chain's CDR3 is CASSQTFPADSGNTIYF. The CDR3, as DNA: TGCGCCAGCAGCCAAACTTTTCCGGCGGACTCTGGAAACACCATATATTTT.

The chain links TRBV10-2 to TRBJ1-1; no reliable D call. This CDR3 spans 13 amino acids. V shed 4 bases and J shed 0 bases, with 6 bases lying between them. Germline CDR1 WSHSY, CDR2 SAAADI. The CDR3 region is CASSGQLNTEAFF. In nucleotides, the CDR3 is TGCGCCAGCAGTGGACAACTGAACACTGAAGCTTTCTTT.

The J gene is TRBJ2-1, the V gene TRBV2, with 9 bases that match TRBD2. This CDR3 is built from 16 residues. The junction had 8 bases not matched to a gene; V was cut back by 1 base and J by 7 bases. Germline loops: CDR1 SNHLY, CDR2 FYNNEI. The CDR3 loop is CASSEELSGGWNEQFF. CDR3 DNA: TGTGCCAGCAGTGAAGAACTTAGCGGGGGTTGGAATGAGCAGTTCTTC.

This clone has just one count. The chain is built from TRBV9 and TRBJ2-1; TRBD2 matches at 13 bases. The CDR3 has 18 amino acids. J was trimmed by 5 bases and V by 0 bases; bases with no gene match: 8. Germline CDR1 and CDR2: SGDLS and YYNGEE. CDR3 in amino acids: CASSVERTSGSVHNEQFF. The DNA for the CDR3 is TGTGCCAGCAGCGTAGAAAGGACTAGCGGGAGCGTCCACAATGAGCAGTTCTTC.

The V and J genes are TRBV5-1 and TRBJ1-1; D may be TRBD1 (6 bases). V lost 2 bases and J lost 8, with 16 bases in between. Germline values: CDR1 SGHRS, CDR2 YFSETQ. This CDR3 has 14 residues. CDR3 coding DNA: TGCGCCAGCAGCTTTGGGGGTCAGGGGACGGAAGCTTTCTTT. Its protein is CASSFGGQGTEAFF.

The chain is built from TRBV30 and TRBJ1-4; TRBD1 aligns across 9 bases. The CDR3 has 12 amino acids. With V trimmed by 0 bases and J by 13 bases, 3 bases remained unmatched. Germline V CDR1 and CDR2: GTSNPN, SVGIG (reference sequence). The CDR3, as DNA: TGTGCCTGGAGTGTACAGGGGGCTAGACTGTTTTTT. Its protein product is CAWSVQGARLFF.

This clone was observed a handful of times. The V call is TRBV10-3, the J call TRBJ2-3; no firm D call. The CDR3 has 14 residues. Germline lookup yields CDR1 ENHRY and CDR2 SYGVKD. V was shortened by 0 bases and J by 6 bases, with 10 bases between the two germline ends. The CDR3 spells CAISESLGLDTQYF. CDR3 in DNA: TGTGCCATCAGTGAGTCTTTAGGGTTGGATACGCAGTATTTT.

There are a few counts of this clone. V and J are TRBV28 and TRBJ1-2; TRBD1 matches at 9 bases. Germline CDR1 reads MDHEN; CDR2 reads SYDVKM. The V and J ends lost 7 bases and 3 bases, in that order; junction bases with no gene match: 9. This CDR3 spans 15 amino acids. For the CDR3, the DNA is TGTGCCAGCAAGGGGAGCGACAGGGGGTACTATGGCTACACCTTC. The encoded protein is CASKGSDRGYYGYTF.

In DNA, the CDR3 is TGTGCCAGCTCACCAGAGGGCTATGGCTACACCTTC. Translated, it gives CASSPEGYGYTF. The genes are TRBV18 and TRBJ1-2; D is ambiguous. Germline V gives CDR1 KGHSH, CDR2 LQKENI. The CDR3 extends over 12 amino acids. V was clipped by 2 bases and J by 4 bases, with 5 bases between them.

This clone was counted once. The rearrangement uses TRBV10-3 and TRBJ1-4; 7 positions match TRBD1. Germline V gives CDR1 ENHRY, CDR2 SYGVKD. V lost 2 bases and J lost 10; bases outside the gene matches: 7. The CDR3 covers 14 residues. CDR3 nucleotide sequence: TGTGCCATCAGTGAGCAGGGGGGTTCGAGAAAACTGTTTTTT. Protein: CAISEQGGSRKLFF.

This rearrangement joins TRBV5-1 to TRBJ2-7; 9 bases agree with TRBD2. Germline values: CDR1 SGHRS, CDR2 YFSETQ. The CDR3 is made up of 15 amino acids. The J segment lost 7 bases and the V segment lost 4 bases, leaving 12 bases of the junction unmatched. As DNA, the CDR3 is TGCGCCAGCAGCGAGAGGGGGACTAGCTCCGGGGAGCAGTACTTC. Its protein is CASSERGTSSGEQYF. Using reference TRBV5-1 and TRBJ2-7 for the parts outside the CDR3, the full variable domain is KAGVTQTPRYLIKTRGQQVTLSCSPISGHRSVSWYQQTPGQGLQFLFEYFSETQRNKGNFPGRFSGRQFSNSRSEMNVSTLELGDSALYLCASSERGTSSGEQYFGPGTRLTVT.

The chain joins TRBV2 to TRBJ2-7; D is uncertain. The CDR3 is 13 residues long. V lost 8 bases to trimming and J lost 3 bases, with 14 bases between them. Germline V gives CDR1 SNHLY, CDR2 FYNNEI. This CDR3 is CASDDFGSYEQYF. The CDR3 nucleotides read TGTGCCAGCGACGACTTTGGAAGCTACGAGCAGTACTTC.

This clone has only a few counts. CDR3 sequence (DNA): TGTGCCAGCAGCGTAGGAAGCCTAGCGGGCAATGAGCAGTTCTTC. Protein sequence: CASSVGSLAGNEQFF. The chain links TRBV9 to TRBJ2-1; TRBD2 matches at 8 bases. Germline CDR1 and CDR2: SGDLS and YYNGEE. The CDR3 consists of 15 residues. V lost 0 bases and J lost 6; bases outside the gene matches: 5.

This chain uses TRBV7-6 with TRBJ2-1, with TRBD2 as a possible D gene (5 bases). Germline V lookup: CDR1 SGHVS, CDR2 FNYEAQ. With 5 bases removed from V and 0 bases from J, the gap between germline ends came to 11 bases. This CDR3 has 15 amino acids. Written as DNA, the CDR3 is TGTGCCAGCAGCCCGAGACTAATCTCCTACAATGAGCAGTTCTTC. Translated, it gives CASSPRLISYNEQFF.

The chain combines TRBV7-6 with TRBJ2-6; D is perhaps TRBD1 (6 bases). This CDR3 is built from 15 residues. V gave up 5 bases and J gave up 2 bases, with 10 bases separating them. Looked up from germline, CDR1 is SGHVS and CDR2 is FNYEAQ. CDR3 amino acids: CASSTQGAGANVLTF. The CDR3 coding sequence is TGTGCCAGCAGCACACAGGGAGCTGGGGCCAACGTCCTGACTTTC.

This sequence joins TRBV5-1 and TRBJ2-5; 7 nucleotides match TRBD1. The CDR3 has 15 amino acids. The V and J ends lost 4 bases and 4 bases, in that order; junction bases with no gene match: 10. Looked up from germline, CDR1 is SGHRS and CDR2 is YFSETQ. The CDR3 coding sequence is TGCGCCAGCAGCGGAGAGGGGGCGGTCGGAGAGACCCAGTACTTC. It is translated as CASSGEGAVGETQYF.

This chain uses TRBV28 with TRBJ2-3; D gene uncertain. The CDR3 sequence is 12 residues long. CDR1 is MDHEN and CDR2 is SYDVKM in the germline V gene. The ends were cut back, 6 bases at V and 4 bases at J, with 8 bases in the middle. DNA for the CDR3: TGTGCCAGCAGGAAACTCGCAGATACGCAGTATTTT. Protein sequence: CASRKLADTQYF.

The rearrangement uses TRBV21-1 and TRBJ2-5; the table calls TRBD2, which could not be checked here. TRBV21-1 is designated a pseudogene. The CDR3 length is 13 residues. The CDR3 protein is CASSEGLVRDQYF. The CDR3 coding sequence is TGTGCCAGCAGCGAGGGACTAGTGAGAGACCAGTACTTC.

This clone was observed a single time. The genes are TRBV3-1 (or the pseudogene TRBV3-2) and TRBJ1-1; no clear D. This CDR3 region has 14 residues. The germline gives CDR1 LGHDT, CDR2 YNNKEL (reference sequence). V lost 4 bases and J lost 1, with 10 bases in between. This chain's CDR3 is CASSLRARNTEAFF. The CDR3 bases are TGTGCCAGCAGCCTTAGGGCCAGGAACACTGAAGCTTTCTTT.

The chain links TRBV29-1 to TRBJ2-3; 10 bases fit TRBD1. From germline, CDR1 is SQVTM and CDR2 ANQGSEA. Trimming removed 6 bases from V and 2 bases from J; junction bases left unmatched: 5. The CDR3 extends over 14 amino acids. The CDR3 DNA is TGCAGCGTGCTCGGGACAGGGGACACAGATACGCAGTATTTT. Encoded protein: CSVLGTGDTDTQYF.

As regards this clone: The same CDR3 also results from other DNA sequences found in this sample. This chain uses TRBV28 with TRBJ1-2; 10 nucleotides agree with TRBD1. The germline V gene has CDR1 MDHEN and CDR2 SYDVKM. This CDR3 is 15 amino acids long. V lost 5 bases to trimming and J lost 5 bases; unmatched junction nucleotides: 8. The chain's CDR3 is CASSPPDRGGYGYTF. The CDR3 DNA reads TGTGCCAGCAGTCCCCCGGACAGGGGGGGATATGGCTACACCTTC.

This chain links TRBV18 with TRBJ1-3; TRBD1 agrees at 9 bases. CDR3 length equals 18 residues. Germline values: CDR1 KGHSH, CDR2 LQKENI. The junction had 13 bases not matched to a gene; V was cut back by 3 bases and J by 4 bases. The CDR3 is CASSPVILSQGAGNTIYF. CDR3 nucleotides: TGTGCCAGCTCACCGGTTATATTATCACAGGGGGCAGGAAACACCATATATTTT.

The chain couples TRBV2 to TRBJ1-5; no definite D call. The CDR3 covers 16 residues. V lost 5 bases and J 7 bases, leaving 21 bases between the germline ends. Germline assignment: CDR1 SNHLY and CDR2 FYNNEI. CDR3 coding DNA: TGTGCCAGCAGTCCCCGTTCCACGTATCCCCCCCAGCCCCAGCATTTT. Translating gives CASSPRSTYPPQPQHF.

The rearrangement uses TRBV20-1 and TRBJ2-7; D is unresolved. Germline assignment: CDR1 DFQATT and CDR2 SNEGSKA (reference sequence). The CDR3 length is 11 residues. V lost 4 bases to trimming and J lost 2 bases, with 6 bases between them. The CDR3 protein is CSAKSPYEQYF. The CDR3 nucleotides are TGCAGTGCTAAATCGCCCTACGAGCAGTACTTC.

This rearrangement joins TRBV30 to TRBJ2-7, with D hard to call. The CDR3 loop spans 14 amino acids. V lost 0 bases to trimming and J lost 2 bases, with 11 bases between them. Germline V CDR1 and CDR2: GTSNPN, SVGIG (reference sequence). The CDR3 DNA is TGTGCCTGGAGTGTGATTCAGGTACCCTACGAGCAGTACTTC. Its protein product is CAWSVIQVPYEQYF. Combining the CDR3 with reference TRBV30 and TRBJ2-7 gives the whole variable domain SQTIHQWPATLVQPVGSPLSLECTVEGTSNPNLYWYRQAAGRGLQLLFYSVGIGQISSEVPQNLSASRPQDRQFILSSKKLLLSDSGFYLCAWSVIQVPYEQYFGPGTRLTVT.

This clone has just a few counts. V is TRBV13 and J is TRBJ2-5; D perhaps matches TRBD1 (7 bases). The CDR3 sequence is 15 residues long. The germline V and J ends were trimmed by 4 bases and 5 bases, with 17 bases remaining between them. The germline V gene has CDR1 PRHDT and CDR2 FYEKMQ (reference sequence). The CDR3 nucleotides read TGTGCCAGCAGCTCAAAGGCAGGGGGGATTGAGACCCAGTACTTC. It codes for CASSSKAGGIETQYF.

The rearrangement uses TRBV30 and TRBJ2-1; the match to TRBD2 covers 9 bases. The V and J ends lost 5 bases and 4 bases, in that order; junction bases with no gene match: 3. This CDR3 has 13 amino acids. Germline values: CDR1 GTSNPN, CDR2 SVGIG (reference sequence). Here the CDR3 reads CAWGLAQYNEQFF. The CDR3 nucleotides read TGTGCCTGGGGACTAGCGCAATACAATGAGCAGTTCTTC.